Presented here are 26 T cell receptor beta chains from one specimen sequenced in a study of TIL therapy for anti-PD-1-resistant metastatic lung cancer. The libraries were made with immunoSEQ v3. Repertoires were generated with immunoSEQ multiplex PCR, while TCRdb's copy carries only in-frame clones and drops some. Altogether approximately 60,000 clones are present, less than 75% being singletons, with the ten largest covering less than 2%. Time point denoted: pre-treatment sample, taken before nivolumab and TIL therapy. This material consisted of blood, taken at baseline. All receptors come from a person aged 25 to 79 with non-small cell lung cancer.

This clone was detected only once. The V and J genes are TRBV29-1 and TRBJ1-2; D is possibly TRBD1 (5 bases). The germline V gene has CDR1 SQVTM and CDR2 ANQGSEA. This CDR3 comprises 14 residues. V was cut by 7 bases and J by 0 bases, with 15 bases left in between. The CDR3 DNA follows: TGCAGCGGTACCGGGACCGATGCTAACTATGGCTACACCTTC. It is translated as CSGTGTDANYGYTF.

This rearrangement joins TRBV4-3 to TRBJ2-1, with TRBD2 identical over 12 bases. The CDR3 is 16 amino acids. V gave up 1 base and J gave up 8 bases; unmatched junction bases: 6. Germline values: CDR1 LGHNA, CDR2 YSLEER. The CDR3 reads CASSQVLAGGPYEQFF. The CDR3 nucleotides read TGCGCCAGCAGCCAAGTTCTAGCGGGAGGGCCCTATGAGCAGTTCTTC.

This chain joins TRBV7-2 and TRBJ2-3, with TRBD1 as a possible D gene (6 bases). The CDR3 spans 14 residues. Germline V CDR1 and CDR2: SGHTA, FQGNSA. The V end lost 2 bases, the J end lost 0 bases, and 6 bases lay between the germline ends. This CDR3 is CASSLRGSTDTQYF. Here the CDR3 DNA reads TGTGCCAGCAGCTTAAGGGGGAGCACAGATACGCAGTATTTT.

This clone was seen a few times. V is TRBV10-3 and J is TRBJ1-1; D is ambiguous. Trimming took off 0 bases at V and 6 bases at J, with 8 bases between the two ends. The V gene's germline CDR1 is ENHRY and CDR2 SYGVKD. The CDR3 extends over 13 amino acids. CDR3 sequence (DNA): TGTGCCATCAGTGAGTCGCAGAGGGCTGAAGCTTTCTTT. Encoded protein: CAISESQRAEAFF.

This sequence joins TRBV20-1 and TRBJ2-1, with TRBD2 identical over 7 bases. The CDR3 has 11 residues. Trimming at V came to 5 bases and at J to 9 bases, leaving 4 bases not matched to a gene. Germline loops: CDR1 DFQATT, CDR2 SNEGSKA (reference sequence). The CDR3 DNA reads as TGCAGTGCTGATCGGGAGGCTGAGCAGTTCTTC. Protein: CSADREAEQFF.

The chain is built from TRBV5-4 and TRBJ2-3, with TRBD2 matching over 7 bases. V was pared by 5 bases and J by 6 bases, with 9 bases of the junction left unmatched. From germline, CDR1 is SGHNT and CDR2 YYREEE (reference sequence). This CDR3 contains 14 residues. The CDR3 sequence: CASSYGLVVDTQYF. For the CDR3, the DNA is TGTGCCAGCAGTTACGGACTAGTTGTCGATACGCAGTATTTT.

The chain joins TRBV5-1 to TRBJ2-1; D remains unclear. The CDR3 length is 16 residues. V dropped 0 bases and J dropped 0 bases, with 10 bases sitting between them. Germline CDR1 is SGHRS and CDR2 is YFSETQ. CDR3 protein: CASSLGAAGSYNEQFF. Written as DNA, the CDR3 is TGCGCCAGCAGCTTGGGGGCAGCTGGCTCCTACAATGAGCAGTTCTTC.

The chain links TRBV18 to TRBJ2-7; D may be TRBD1 (6 bases). Trimming removed 0 bases from V and 3 bases from J, with 12 bases in between. Germline V gene sequence: CDR1 KGHSH, CDR2 LQKENI. The CDR3 consists of 15 residues. CDR3 region: CASSPPSGDNYEQYF. Written as DNA, the CDR3 is TGTGCCAGCTCACCACCCTCAGGGGATAACTACGAGCAGTACTTC.

The sample holds many counts of this clone. J is TRBJ1-4 and V is TRBV2; the D is unclear. This CDR3 region has 13 residues. With 6 bases removed from V and 5 bases from J, the gap between germline ends came to 10 bases. CDR1 and CDR2 (germline): SNHLY, FYNNEI. CDR3 amino acids: CASRGWGNEKLFF. For the CDR3, the DNA is TGTGCCAGCAGGGGTTGGGGAAATGAAAAACTGTTTTTT.

The chain employs TRBV29-1 and TRBJ2-4; D call uncertain. CDR1 is SQVTM and CDR2 is ANQGSEA in the germline V gene. Trimming took 0 bases from V and 6 from J, leaving 9 bases between them. There are 13 residues in the CDR3. CDR3 DNA: TGCAGCGTTGAAGACCCGACCCTAAACATTCAGTACTTC. It translates to CSVEDPTLNIQYF.

This chain uses TRBV30 with TRBJ1-4, with 10 bases lining up with TRBD1. J was trimmed by 5 bases and V by 4 bases; bases with no gene match: 4. CDR1 is GTSNPN and CDR2 is SVGIG in the germline V gene (reference sequence). This CDR3 is built from 14 residues. The CDR3 bases are TGTGCCTGGACCAAGGACAGGGGGAATGAAAAACTGTTTTTT. This codes for CAWTKDRGNEKLFF.

The chain carries TRBV5-1 and TRBJ1-2, with D possibly matching TRBD1 (5 bases). Trimming left V 4 bases short and J 0 bases short, with 13 bases between. This CDR3 comprises 15 residues. CDR1 is SGHRS and CDR2 is YFSETQ in the germline V gene. The CDR3 DNA follows: TGCGCCAGCAGCAGAAGGGACGGAGCTAACTATGGCTACACCTTC. It is translated as CASSRRDGANYGYTF.

In DNA form, the CDR3 reads TGTGCCAGCAGGTCGGACAGGGCCACTGAAGCTTTCTTT. This codes for CASRSDRATEAFF. The rearrangement joins TRBV6-1 to TRBJ1-1, with 8 bases matching TRBD1. CDR3 length equals 13 residues. Germline V gene sequence: CDR1 MNHNS, CDR2 SASEGT. V lost 6 bases and J lost 4; bases outside the gene matches: 4.

This clone appeared a single time. V gene TRBV7-2 combines with J gene TRBJ2-7; 8 nucleotides match TRBD2. The trim removed 1 base at V and 4 bases at J, leaving 6 bases unmatched. This CDR3 is 15 amino acids long. Germline V CDR1 and CDR2: SGHTA, FQGNSA. The CDR3 sequence: CASSLVVTSEYEQYF. Here the CDR3 DNA reads TGTGCCAGCAGCTTAGTAGTGACTAGCGAGTACGAGCAGTACTTC.

The V and J genes are TRBV7-9 and TRBJ1-4; TRBD1 matches 10 bases. The CDR3 is made up of 15 amino acids. Germline values: CDR1 SEHNR, CDR2 FQNEAQ (reference sequence). V was clipped by 4 bases and J by 7 bases; unmatched bases: 6. This chain's CDR3 is CASSSGGTGVEKLFF. The CDR3 nucleotides are TGTGCCAGCAGCTCCGGTGGGACAGGGGTTGAAAAACTGTTTTTT.

This rearrangement joins TRBV7-9 to TRBJ1-2; D is perhaps TRBD1 (6 bases). Trimming shortened V by 1 base and J by 6 bases, and 12 bases separated the two germline ends. Per germline, CDR1 SEHNR and CDR2 FQNEAQ (reference sequence). The CDR3 has 14 residues. The DNA of the CDR3 is TGTGCCAGCAGCTTAGGGGGGCAGGGGCATGGCTACACCTTC. Its protein product is CASSLGGQGHGYTF.

This clone was observed a single time. The genes are TRBV7-3 and TRBJ2-5; D possibly uses TRBD1 or TRBD2 (5 bases each). This CDR3 has 13 residues. V shed 1 base and J shed 3 bases, with 6 bases lying between them. The germline V gene encodes CDR1 SGHTA and CDR2 FQGTGA. CDR3 coding DNA: TGTGCCAGCAGCTTAATGGGGGAAGAGACCCAGTACTTC. This codes for CASSLMGEETQYF.

The chain has TRBV4-3 and TRBJ1-1; no clear D. The CDR3 is 17 amino acids. V was clipped by 0 bases and J by 1 base, with 15 bases between them. The V gene's germline CDR1 is LGHNA and CDR2 YSLEER. The CDR3 DNA is TGCGCCAGCAGCCAAGAAGTCAAAACCTTTGGGAACACTGAAGCTTTCTTT. It yields the protein CASSQEVKTFGNTEAFF.

There are a few counts of this clone. This chain links TRBV9 with TRBJ2-1, with 7 bases aligning to TRBD1. With V trimmed by 1 base and J by 4 bases, 5 bases remained unmatched. Looked up from germline, CDR1 is SGDLS and CDR2 is YYNGEE. The CDR3 sequence is 15 residues long. The CDR3 region has the DNA TGTGCCAGCAGCGTAACGGACAGGATATACAATGAGCAGTTCTTC. This gives the protein CASSVTDRIYNEQFF.

This clone appeared a few times. The chain combines TRBV11-2 with TRBJ1-5; no firm D call. The germline V and J ends were trimmed by 0 bases and 7 bases, with 7 bases remaining between them. CDR1 SGHAT and CDR2 FQNNGV come from the germline V gene. The CDR3 totals 13 residues. The CDR3 region has the DNA TGTGCCAGCAGCTTAGATCGAGGGCAGCCCCAGCATTTT. Translating gives CASSLDRGQPQHF. The full variable domain, in which reference TRBV11-2 and TRBJ1-5 provide the parts outside the CDR3, is EAGVAQSPRYKIIEKRQSVAFWCNPISGHATLYWYQQILGQGPKLLIQFQNNGVVDDSQLPKDRFSAERLKGVDSTLKIQPAKLEDSAVYLCASSLDRGQPQHFGDGTRLSIL.

This clone appeared a few times. The chain recombines TRBV7-9 with TRBJ1-1; 7 bases agree with TRBD1. Germline V CDR1 and CDR2: SEHNR, FQNEAQ (reference sequence). V lost 6 bases and J lost 3; bases outside the gene matches: 4. The length of the CDR3 is 13 residues. The CDR3 region has the DNA TGTGCCAGCAGTCACAGGGGTGACACTGAAGCTTTCTTT. It translates to CASSHRGDTEAFF.

The V and J genes are TRBV5-1 and TRBJ2-1; 7 positions agree with TRBD2. The germline V gene encodes CDR1 SGHRS and CDR2 YFSETQ. The CDR3 totals 13 residues. V shed 2 bases and J 8 bases; nucleotides not matched to a gene: 4. The CDR3 sequence: CASSLRGDDEQFF. The CDR3 region has the DNA TGCGCCAGCAGCTTACGGGGGGACGATGAGCAGTTCTTC.

This chain uses TRBV28 with TRBJ1-2, with 7 bases aligning to TRBD1. Germline CDR1 MDHEN, CDR2 SYDVKM. V lost 5 bases to trimming and J lost 3 bases; unmatched junction nucleotides: 9. CDR3 length: 15 amino acids. CDR3 in amino acids: CASSIIQGVDYGYTF. The CDR3 bases are TGTGCCAGCAGTATAATTCAGGGGGTTGACTATGGCTACACCTTC.

The chain is built from TRBV30 and TRBJ2-1, with 8 bases identical to TRBD2. Per germline, CDR1 GTSNPN and CDR2 SVGIG (reference sequence). V was clipped by 0 bases and J by 8 bases; unmatched bases: 9. This CDR3 spans 15 amino acids. CDR3 sequence reads: CAWSVLPGGPYEQFF. Written as DNA, the CDR3 is TGTGCCTGGAGTGTACTCCCGGGAGGGCCCTATGAGCAGTTCTTC. Looking up the rest from reference TRBV30 and TRBJ2-1 gives the full variable domain: SQTIHQWPATLVQPVGSPLSLECTVEGTSNPNLYWYRQAAGRGLQLLFYSVGIGQISSEVPQNLSASRPQDRQFILSSKKLLLSDSGFYLCAWSVLPGGPYEQFFGPGTRLTVL.

V gene TRBV7-8 combines with J gene TRBJ2-5, with D perhaps matching TRBD2 (6 bases). The length of the CDR3 is 14 residues. Trimming stripped 8 bases from V and 4 bases from J, with 17 bases between. CDR1 is SGHVS, CDR2 FQNEAQ, per germline. This chain's CDR3 is CASGAGSSGETQYF. The CDR3 DNA reads as TGTGCCAGCGGGGCGGGAAGCTCGGGAGAGACCCAGTACTTC.

The chain couples TRBV2 to TRBJ1-5; TRBD1 is a possible D gene (5 bases). Per germline, CDR1 SNHLY and CDR2 FYNNEI. The CDR3 has 16 amino acids. Trimming removed 4 bases at V and 2 bases at J, with 15 bases between. CDR3 in DNA: TGTGCCAGCAGTGCCCCCCGCAGGGCGGGCAATCAGCCCCAGCATTTT. This sequence encodes CASSAPRRAGNQPQHF.